This T cell receptor (beta chain) was sequenced for a study of blood T cell repertoires in COVID-19. Study-level background: Donors in the United States, Italy and Spain gave samples during acute or convalescent COVID-19. From T cells, B-cell-depleted T cells, or PBMCs came the material, which was cDNA or gDNA.

Germline CDR1 reads KGHSH; CDR2 reads LQKENI. V shed 0 bases and J shed 2 bases, with 12 bases lying between them. The CDR3 is made up of 16 amino acids. Authors' analysis steps: Cell counts per sample came from amplifying reference gene primers. Sequencing used immunoSEQ multiplex PCR; TCRdb keeps in-frame clones, though not all of them. The V and J calls and clone size were taken over from that table, and D and trimming were inferred from the DNA. The sample shows tens of thousands of clones, 65% to 90% of them seen only once. Sequenced sample: peripheral blood. This sequence originates from a man older than 75 with acute or convalescent COVID-19. The rearrangement links TRBV18 to TRBJ2-3; D not certain. CDR3 loop: CASSPPGRSITDTQYF. The CDR3 DNA is TGTGCCAGCTCACCACCAGGCAGGTCGATCACAGATACGCAGTATTTT.